What follows is one T cell receptor beta chain and its context. Antigen: not known. The data stem from a study of T cell repertoires in cytomegalovirus infection. The wider study: The authors used CMV epitopes that were HLA-C-restricted (recently identified) and HLA-B-restricted (well studied).

The study's findings and limits: Based on cumulative public TCR beta family frequency, carriers of CMV plus the relevant HLA were identified.

This CDR3 is 17 amino acids long. With 4 bases removed from V and 4 bases from J, the gap between germline ends came to 19 bases. Germline V CDR1 and CDR2: KGHDR, SFDVKD. TCRdb analysed the reads with MiXCR anew, one entry per CDR3 protein. The profile shows about 470,000 distinct CDR3 sequences, about 44% of them singletons. This chain uses TRBV24-1 with TRBJ2-1, with D possibly being TRBD1 (9 bases). Sequences were derived from cultured PBMCs, sampled from culture after CMV antigen stimulation. This TCR was sampled from a human donor in good health (CMV status not recorded). Some clones in this sample may be carry-over from other donors' samples. This chain's CDR3 is CATSEPGGTGFYNEQFF. CDR3 sequence (DNA): TGTGCCACCAGTGAACCGGGAGGGACAGGGTTTTACAATGAGCAGTTCTTC.